This TCR beta chain stems from a study of graft-versus-host responses after intestinal transplantation. Study-wide background: All recipients got anti-thymocyte globulin induction, then tacrolimus and steroids for roughly three years.

The CDR3 is made up of 14 amino acids. CDR1 is MNHNY and CDR2 is SVGAGI in the germline V gene (reference sequence). Deletions cut 5 bases from V and 2 bases from J, with 11 bases between. Comments on this clone: As yet, its antigen is unknown.

Profiled with immunoSEQ multiplex PCR; TCRdb holds only in-frame clones, not every one. The repertoire includes about 120,000 clones, 95% of them detected once, and over 2.5% sits in the top ten. Notes on the study in general: Peak circulating GvH clone levels were associated with early post-transplant HvG declines.

Sequences were derived from unstimulated CD8+ T cells sorted from spleen or lymph node cells, sampled before intestinal transplant. The origin of this receptor is a human donor who received an intestinal transplant. The chain joins TRBV6-6 to TRBJ2-3; possible D gene TRBD2, 5 bases. CDR3 sequence: CASSTRDFTDTQYF. DNA for the CDR3: TGTGCCAGCAGTACCCGGGATTTCACAGATACGCAGTATTTT.